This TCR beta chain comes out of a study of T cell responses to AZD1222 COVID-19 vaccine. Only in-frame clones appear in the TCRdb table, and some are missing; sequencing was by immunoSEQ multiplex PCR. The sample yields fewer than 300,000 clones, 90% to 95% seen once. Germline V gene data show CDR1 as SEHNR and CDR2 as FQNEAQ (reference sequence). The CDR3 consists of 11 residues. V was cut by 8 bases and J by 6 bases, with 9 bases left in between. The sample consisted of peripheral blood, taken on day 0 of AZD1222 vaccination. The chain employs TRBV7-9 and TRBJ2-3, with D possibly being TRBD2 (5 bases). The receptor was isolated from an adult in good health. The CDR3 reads CASHPGDTQYF. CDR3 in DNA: TGTGCCAGCCACCCGGGGGATACGCAGTATTTT.